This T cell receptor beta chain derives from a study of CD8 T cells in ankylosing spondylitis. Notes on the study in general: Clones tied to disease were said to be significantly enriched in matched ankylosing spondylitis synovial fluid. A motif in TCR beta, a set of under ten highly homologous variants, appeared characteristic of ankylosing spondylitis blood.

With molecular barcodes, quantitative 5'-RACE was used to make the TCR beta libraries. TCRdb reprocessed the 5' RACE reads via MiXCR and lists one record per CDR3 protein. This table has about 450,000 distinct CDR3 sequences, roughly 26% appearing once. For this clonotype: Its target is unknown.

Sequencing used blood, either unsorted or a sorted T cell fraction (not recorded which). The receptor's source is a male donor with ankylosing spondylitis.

The CDR3 DNA reads as TGTGCCAGCAGCTTACATTTGGGACTAAGGGACAATGAGCAGTTCTTC. Translation: CASSLHLGLRDNEQFF. This chain joins TRBV7-2 and TRBJ2-1, with 7 bases aligning to TRBD2. The V gene's germline CDR1 is SGHTA and CDR2 FQGNSA. Trimming removed 2 bases from V and 5 bases from J; junction bases left unmatched: 9. The CDR3 is 16 residues long.